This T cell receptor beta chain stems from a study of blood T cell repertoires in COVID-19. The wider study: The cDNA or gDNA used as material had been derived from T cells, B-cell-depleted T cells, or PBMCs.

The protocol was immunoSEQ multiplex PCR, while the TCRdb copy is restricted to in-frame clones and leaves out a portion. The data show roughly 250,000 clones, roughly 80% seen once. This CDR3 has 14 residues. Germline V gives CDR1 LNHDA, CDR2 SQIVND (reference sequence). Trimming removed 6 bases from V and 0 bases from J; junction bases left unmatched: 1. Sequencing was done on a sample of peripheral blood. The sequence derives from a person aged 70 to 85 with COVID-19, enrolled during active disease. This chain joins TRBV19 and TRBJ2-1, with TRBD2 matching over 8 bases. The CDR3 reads CASRSGGSYNEQFF. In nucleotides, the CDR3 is TGTGCCAGTAGAAGCGGGGGCTCCTACAATGAGCAGTTCTTC.